This TCR beta chain came from a study of blood T cell repertoires in COVID-19. About the research overall: PBMCs, B-cell-depleted T cells, or T cells were the source of the cDNA or gDNA that made up the material.

CDR1 SQVTM and CDR2 ANQGSEA come from the germline V gene. The CDR3 is 13 amino acids. Losses at the gene ends were 6 bases for V and 6 bases for J; bases not matched to a gene: 7. As originally analysed: Cell counts per sample came from amplifying reference gene primers. Produced via immunoSEQ multiplex PCR; TCRdb's table is partial and in-frame only. V and J calls and clone size are those listed in that table; D and trimming were worked out from the DNA. The sample has about 310,000 clones, around nine tenths seen once; the top ten hold around 1.4%. This clonotype was sampled from a man between 65 and 85 years old with acute or convalescent COVID-19. The sequencing sample was made of peripheral blood. The V gene is TRBV29-1, the J gene TRBJ1-2; 10 bases align to TRBD1. CDR3 nucleotide sequence: TGCAGCGTCGGCGGGACAGGGGAGGATGGCTACACCTTC. This sequence encodes CSVGGTGEDGYTF.